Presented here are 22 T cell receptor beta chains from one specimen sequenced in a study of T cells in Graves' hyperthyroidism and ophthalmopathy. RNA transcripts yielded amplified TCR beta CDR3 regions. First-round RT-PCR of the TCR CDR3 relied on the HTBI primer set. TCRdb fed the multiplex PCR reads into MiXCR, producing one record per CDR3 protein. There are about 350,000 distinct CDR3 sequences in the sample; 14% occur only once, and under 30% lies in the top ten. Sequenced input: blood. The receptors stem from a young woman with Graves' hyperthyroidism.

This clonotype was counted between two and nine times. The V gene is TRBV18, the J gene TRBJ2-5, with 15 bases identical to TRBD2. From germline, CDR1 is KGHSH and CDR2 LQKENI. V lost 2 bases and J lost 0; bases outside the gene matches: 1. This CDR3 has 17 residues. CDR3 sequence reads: CASSPGLAGGNQETQYF. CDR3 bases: TGTGCCAGCTCACCAGGACTAGCGGGAGGGAACCAAGAGACCCAGTACTTC.

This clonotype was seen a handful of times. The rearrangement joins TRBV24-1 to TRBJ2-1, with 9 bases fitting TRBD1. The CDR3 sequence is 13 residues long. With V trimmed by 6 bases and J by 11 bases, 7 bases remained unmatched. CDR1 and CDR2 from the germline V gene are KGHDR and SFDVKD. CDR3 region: CATSPGQGTQQFF. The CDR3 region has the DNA TGTGCCACCAGTCCGGGACAGGGAACCCAGCAGTTCTTC.

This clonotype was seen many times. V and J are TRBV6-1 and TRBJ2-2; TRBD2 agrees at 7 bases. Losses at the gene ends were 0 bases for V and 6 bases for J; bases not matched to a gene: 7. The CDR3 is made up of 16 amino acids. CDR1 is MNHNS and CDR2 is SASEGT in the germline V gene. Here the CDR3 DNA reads TGTGCCAGCAGTGAAGCGCGGCGGGAGATAGCCGGGGAGCTGTTTTTT. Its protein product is CASSEARREIAGELFF.

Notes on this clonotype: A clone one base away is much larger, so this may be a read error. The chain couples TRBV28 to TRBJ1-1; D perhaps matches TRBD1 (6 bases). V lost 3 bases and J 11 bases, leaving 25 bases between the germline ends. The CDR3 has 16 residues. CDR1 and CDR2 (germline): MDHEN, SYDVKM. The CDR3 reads CASSFGYMGGRSVAFF. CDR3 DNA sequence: TGTGCCAGCAGTTTCGGGTACATGGGGGGGCGCTCTGTGGCTTTCTTT.

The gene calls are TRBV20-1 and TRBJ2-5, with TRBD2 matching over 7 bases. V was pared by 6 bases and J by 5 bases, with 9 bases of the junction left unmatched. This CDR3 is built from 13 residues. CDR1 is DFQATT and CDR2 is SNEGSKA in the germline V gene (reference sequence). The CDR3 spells CSARGGGDETQYF. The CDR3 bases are TGCAGTGCCCGAGGCGGGGGAGATGAGACCCAGTACTTC.

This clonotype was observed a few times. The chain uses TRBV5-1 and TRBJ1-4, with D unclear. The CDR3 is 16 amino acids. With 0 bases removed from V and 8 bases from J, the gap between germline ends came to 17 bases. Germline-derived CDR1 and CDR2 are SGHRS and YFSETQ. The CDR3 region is CASSLVPVDVGEKLFF. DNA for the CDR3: TGCGCCAGCAGCTTGGTTCCGGTCGATGTGGGCGAAAAACTGTTTTTT.

CDR3 in DNA: TGTGCCAGCAGCGACCTTAGCGGGCCGGCCTACGAGCAGTACTTC. Amino acid sequence: CASSDLSGPAYEQYF. The chain combines TRBV25-1 with TRBJ2-7, with 7 bases matching TRBD2. Germline V gene lookup returns CDR1 MGHDK and CDR2 SYGVNS. With V trimmed by 6 bases and J by 2 bases, 10 bases remained unmatched. The CDR3 is made up of 15 amino acids.

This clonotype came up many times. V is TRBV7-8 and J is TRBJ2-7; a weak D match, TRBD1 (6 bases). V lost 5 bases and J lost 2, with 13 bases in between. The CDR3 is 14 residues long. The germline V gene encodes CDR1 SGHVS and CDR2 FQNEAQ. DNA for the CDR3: TGTGCCAGCAGCCCTCGACAGGACCCCTACGAGCAGTACTTC. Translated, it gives CASSPRQDPYEQYF.

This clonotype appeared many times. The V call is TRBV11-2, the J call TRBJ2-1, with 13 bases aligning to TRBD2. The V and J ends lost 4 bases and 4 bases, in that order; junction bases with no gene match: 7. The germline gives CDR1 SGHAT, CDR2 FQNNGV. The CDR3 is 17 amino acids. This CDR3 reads CASSSREGLAGYNEQFF. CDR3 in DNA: TGTGCCAGCAGCTCACGGGAGGGACTAGCGGGGTACAATGAGCAGTTCTTC.

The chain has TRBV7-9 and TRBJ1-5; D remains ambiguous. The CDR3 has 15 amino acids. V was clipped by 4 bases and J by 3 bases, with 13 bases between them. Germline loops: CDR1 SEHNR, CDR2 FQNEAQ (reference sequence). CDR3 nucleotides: TGTGCCAGCAGCTCGGAGGATCGGGTCAATCAGCCCCAGCATTTT. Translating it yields CASSSEDRVNQPQHF.

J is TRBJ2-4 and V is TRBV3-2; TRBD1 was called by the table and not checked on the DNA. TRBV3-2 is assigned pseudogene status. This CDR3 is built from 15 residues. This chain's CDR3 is CASSQDRDRADIQYF. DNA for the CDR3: TGTGCCAGCAGCCAAGATCGGGACAGGGCGGACATTCAGTACTTC.

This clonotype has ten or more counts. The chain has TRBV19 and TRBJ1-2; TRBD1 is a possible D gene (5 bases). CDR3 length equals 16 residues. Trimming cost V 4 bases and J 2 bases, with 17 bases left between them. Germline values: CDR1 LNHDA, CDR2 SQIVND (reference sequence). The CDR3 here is CASSKLPGQQNYGYTF. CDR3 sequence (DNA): TGTGCCAGTAGTAAGCTTCCAGGACAACAGAACTATGGCTACACCTTC.

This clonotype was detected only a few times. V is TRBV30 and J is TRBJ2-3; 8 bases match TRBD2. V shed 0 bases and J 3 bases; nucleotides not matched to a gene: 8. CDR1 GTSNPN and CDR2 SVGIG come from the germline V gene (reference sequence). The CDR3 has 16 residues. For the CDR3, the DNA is TGTGCCTGGAGTGTTGGCGTCGGGGGGGGGACAGATACGCAGTATTTT. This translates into CAWSVGVGGGTDTQYF.

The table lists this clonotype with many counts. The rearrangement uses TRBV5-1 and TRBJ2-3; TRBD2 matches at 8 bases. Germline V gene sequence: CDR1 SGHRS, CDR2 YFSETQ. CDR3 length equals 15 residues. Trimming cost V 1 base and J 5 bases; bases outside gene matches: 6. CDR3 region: CASSLLSGNGDTQYF. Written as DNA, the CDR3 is TGCGCCAGCAGCTTGCTTAGCGGGAACGGAGATACGCAGTATTTT. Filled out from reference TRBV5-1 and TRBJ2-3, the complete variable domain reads KAGVTQTPRYLIKTRGQQVTLSCSPISGHRSVSWYQQTPGQGLQFLFEYFSETQRNKGNFPGRFSGRQFSNSRSEMNVSTLELGDSALYLCASSLLSGNGDTQYFGPGTRLTVL.

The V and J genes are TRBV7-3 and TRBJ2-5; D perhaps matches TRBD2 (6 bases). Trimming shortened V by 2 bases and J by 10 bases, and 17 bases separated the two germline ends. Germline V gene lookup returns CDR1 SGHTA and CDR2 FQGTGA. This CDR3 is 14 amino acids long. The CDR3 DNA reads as TGTGCCAGCAGCTTATATGGAGGGGAGATCGACCAGTACTTC. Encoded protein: CASSLYGGEIDQYF. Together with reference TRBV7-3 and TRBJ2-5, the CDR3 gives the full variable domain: GAGVSQTPSNKVTEKGKYVELRCDPISGHTALYWYRQSLGQGPEFLIYFQGTGAADDSGLPNDRFFAVRPEGSVSTLKIQRTERGDSAVYLCASSLYGGEIDQYFGPGTRLLVL.

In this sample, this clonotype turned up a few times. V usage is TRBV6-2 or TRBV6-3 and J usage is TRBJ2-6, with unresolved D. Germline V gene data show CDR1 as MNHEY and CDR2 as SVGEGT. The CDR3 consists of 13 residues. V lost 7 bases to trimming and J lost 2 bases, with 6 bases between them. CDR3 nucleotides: TGTGCCAGCATAAAGGCTGGGGCCAACGTCCTGACTTTC. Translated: CASIKAGANVLTF.

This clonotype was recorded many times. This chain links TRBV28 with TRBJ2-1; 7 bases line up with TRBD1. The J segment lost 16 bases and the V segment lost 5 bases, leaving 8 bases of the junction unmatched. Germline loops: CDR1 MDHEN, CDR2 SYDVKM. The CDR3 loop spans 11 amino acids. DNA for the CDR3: TGTGCCAGCAGTCGGGACAGCATCCCTTTCTTC. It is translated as CASSRDSIPFF.

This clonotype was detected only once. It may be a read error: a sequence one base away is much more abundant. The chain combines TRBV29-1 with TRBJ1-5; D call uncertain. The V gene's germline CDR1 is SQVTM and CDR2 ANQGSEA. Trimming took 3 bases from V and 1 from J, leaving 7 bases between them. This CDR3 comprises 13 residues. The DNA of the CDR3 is TGCAGCGTTGATGAGGGCAGCAATCAGCCCCAGCATTTT. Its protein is CSVDEGSNQPQHF.

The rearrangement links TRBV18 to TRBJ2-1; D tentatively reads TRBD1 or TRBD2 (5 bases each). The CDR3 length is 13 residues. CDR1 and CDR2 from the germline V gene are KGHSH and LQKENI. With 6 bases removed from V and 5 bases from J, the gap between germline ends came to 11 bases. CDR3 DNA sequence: TGTGCCAGCTCGGTAAGGGACGACAATGAGCAGTTCTTC. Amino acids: CASSVRDDNEQFF.

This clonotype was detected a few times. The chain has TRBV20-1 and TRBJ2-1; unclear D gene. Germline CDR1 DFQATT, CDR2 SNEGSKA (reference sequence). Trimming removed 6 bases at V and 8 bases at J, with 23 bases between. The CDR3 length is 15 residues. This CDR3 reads CSAQTAVSALDEQFF. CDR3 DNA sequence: TGCAGTGCCCAGACGGCGGTATCCGCCCTGGATGAGCAGTTCTTC.

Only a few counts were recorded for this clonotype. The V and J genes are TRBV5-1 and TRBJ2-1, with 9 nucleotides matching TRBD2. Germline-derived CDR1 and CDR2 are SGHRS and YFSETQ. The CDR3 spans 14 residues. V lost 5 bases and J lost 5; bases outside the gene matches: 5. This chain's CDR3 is CASRMAGGNNEQFF. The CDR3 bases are TGCGCCAGCAGGATGGCGGGAGGGAACAATGAGCAGTTCTTC.

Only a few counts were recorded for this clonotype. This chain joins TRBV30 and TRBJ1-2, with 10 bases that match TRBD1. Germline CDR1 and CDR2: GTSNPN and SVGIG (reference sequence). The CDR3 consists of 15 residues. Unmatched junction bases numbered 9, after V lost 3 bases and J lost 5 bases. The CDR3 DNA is TGTGCCTGGAGCGACGCCCGACAGGGGGCTTATGGCTACACCTTC. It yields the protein CAWSDARQGAYGYTF.